This T cell receptor beta chain was documented in a study of shared clonotypes between healthy human individuals. Study results and caveats: An anticipated effect of sequencing depth on clonotype sharing among donors was recognized.

Turning to this clone: Antigen specificity is unknown.

A split of CD4+ cells into CD45RA+ naive and CD45RA-negative memory subsets was performed. Per sorted-subset replicate PCR, input was approximately 200 ng DNA, representing 30,000 to 35,000 T cell genomes. Authors' methods: For the immunoSEQ data, sequences were junction-only without quality scores, so filtering differed. TCRdb keeps only in-frame clones here, not all; method: immunoSEQ multiplex PCR. That table supplies the V and J calls and clone size; D and trimming were determined from the DNA. The table records millions of clones, about 95% of them present only once. The V segment lost 3 bases and the J segment 11 bases; nucleotides outside the gene matches: 8. CDR3 length equals 13 residues. Germline V gene data show CDR1 as MRHNA and CDR2 as SNTAGT.

The chain employs TRBV6-4 and TRBJ2-5; 8 nucleotides line up with TRBD1. Sample: naive CD4+ T cells sorted from blood. Subset meaning: CD45RA+ positively selected. The TCR sequence derives from a man aged 18 to 30 in good health. For the CDR3, the DNA is TGTGCCAGCAGTGAGGCAGGGGGCGAAAGGCAGTACTTC. Encoded protein: CASSEAGGERQYF.